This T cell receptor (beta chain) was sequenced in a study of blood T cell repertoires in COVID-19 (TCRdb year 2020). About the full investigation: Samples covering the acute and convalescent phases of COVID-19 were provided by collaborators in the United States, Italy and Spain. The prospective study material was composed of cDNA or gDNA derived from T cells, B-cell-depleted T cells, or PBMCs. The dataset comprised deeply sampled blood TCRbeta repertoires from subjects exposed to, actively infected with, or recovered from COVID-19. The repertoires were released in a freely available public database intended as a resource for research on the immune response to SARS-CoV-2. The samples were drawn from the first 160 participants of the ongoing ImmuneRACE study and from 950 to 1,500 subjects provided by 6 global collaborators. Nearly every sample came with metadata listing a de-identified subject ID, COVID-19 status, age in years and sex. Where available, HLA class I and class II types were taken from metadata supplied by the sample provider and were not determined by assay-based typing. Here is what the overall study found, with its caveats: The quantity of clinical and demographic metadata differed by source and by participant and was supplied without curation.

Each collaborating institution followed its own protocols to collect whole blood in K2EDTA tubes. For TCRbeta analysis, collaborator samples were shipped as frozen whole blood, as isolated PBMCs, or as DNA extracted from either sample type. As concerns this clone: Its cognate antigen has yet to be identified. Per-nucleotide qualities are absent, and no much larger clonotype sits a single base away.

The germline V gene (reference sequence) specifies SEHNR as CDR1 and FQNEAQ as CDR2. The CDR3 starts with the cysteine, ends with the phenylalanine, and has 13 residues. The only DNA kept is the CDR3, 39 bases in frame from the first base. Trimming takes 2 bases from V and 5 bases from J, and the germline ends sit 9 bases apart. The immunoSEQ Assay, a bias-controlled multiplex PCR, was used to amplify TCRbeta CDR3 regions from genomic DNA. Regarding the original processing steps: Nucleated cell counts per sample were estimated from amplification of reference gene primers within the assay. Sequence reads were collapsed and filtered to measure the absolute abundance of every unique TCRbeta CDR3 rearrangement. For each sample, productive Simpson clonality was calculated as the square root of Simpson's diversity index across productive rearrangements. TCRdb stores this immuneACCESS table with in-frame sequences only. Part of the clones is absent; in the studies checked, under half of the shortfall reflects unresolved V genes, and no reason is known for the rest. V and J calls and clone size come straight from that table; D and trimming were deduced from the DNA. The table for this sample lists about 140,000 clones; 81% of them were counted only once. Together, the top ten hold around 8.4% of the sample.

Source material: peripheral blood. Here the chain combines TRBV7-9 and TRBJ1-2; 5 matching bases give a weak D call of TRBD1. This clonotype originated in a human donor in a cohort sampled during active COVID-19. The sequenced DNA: TGTGCCAGCAGCTTACGGGGGGTATATGGCTACACCTTC. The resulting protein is CASSLRGVYGYTF.